These T cell receptor beta chains were read from a single sample in a study of CD8 T cells in ankylosing spondylitis. TCRdb itself ran the 5' RACE reads through MiXCR, one entry per CDR3 protein. The sample consists of about 240,000 distinct CDR3 sequences, around 9.2% of them appearing once. The specimen sequenced was blood, either unsorted or a sorted T cell fraction (not recorded which). The origin of the receptors is a male donor with ankylosing spondylitis or in good health (not recorded which). Each CDR3 is given with its conserved first and last residue. The order of the fields is CDR3 protein, CDR3 DNA, clone size, CDR3 length, J gene, D gene, V gene. The D gene is left open where the match is weak. The size field is filled for only some rows; it gives once, few, many or a size class.

CDR3 protein: CAWSLGTGDEQYF
CDR3 DNA: TGTGCCTGGAGTCTTGGGACGGGGGACGAGCAGTACTTC
clone size: .
CDR3 length: 13
J gene: TRBJ2-7
D gene: .
V gene: TRBV30

CDR3 protein: CASRKTDLMNTEAFF
CDR3 DNA: TGCGCCAGCCGAAAGACAGACCTCATGAACACTGAAGCTTTCTTT
clone size: few
CDR3 length: 15
J gene: TRBJ1-1
D gene: .
V gene: TRBV5-1

CDR3 protein: CASRQSLAVSYNEQFF
CDR3 DNA: TGCGCCAGCAGGCAATCACTAGCGGTTTCCTACAATGAGCAGTTCTTC
clone size: many
CDR3 length: 16
J gene: TRBJ2-1
D gene: TRBD2
V gene: TRBV5-1

CDR3 protein: CASSLQEGQPQHF
CDR3 DNA: TGTGCCAGCAGCTTACAGGAGGGCCAGCCCCAGCATTTT
clone size: few
CDR3 length: 13
J gene: TRBJ1-5
D gene: .
V gene: TRBV7-3

CDR3 protein: CSARPPSGTDNEQFF
CDR3 DNA: TGCAGTGCTAGGCCCCCTAGCGGTACCGACAATGAGCAGTTCTTC
clone size: .
CDR3 length: 15
J gene: TRBJ2-1
D gene: TRBD2
V gene: TRBV20-1

CDR3 protein: CATSELAGDSDEQFF
CDR3 DNA: TGTGCCACCAGCGAACTAGCGGGGGATTCGGATGAGCAGTTCTTC
clone size: many
CDR3 length: 15
J gene: TRBJ2-1
D gene: TRBD2
V gene: TRBV24-1

CDR3 protein: CASSSRQGASTEAFF
CDR3 DNA: TGCGCCAGCAGCAGTAGACAGGGGGCGAGCACTGAAGCTTTCTTT
clone size: many
CDR3 length: 15
J gene: TRBJ1-1
D gene: TRBD1
V gene: TRBV5-1

CDR3 protein: CASSLGRGGTDTQYF
CDR3 DNA: TGCGCCAGCAGCTTGGGACGGGGGGGCACAGATACGCAGTATTTT
clone size: many
CDR3 length: 15
J gene: TRBJ2-3
D gene: TRBD2
V gene: TRBV5-1

CDR3 protein: CSARVLQDPGEQYF
CDR3 DNA: TGCAGTGCTAGAGTTCTACAGGATCCGGGGGAGCAGTACTTC
clone size: many
CDR3 length: 14
J gene: TRBJ2-7
D gene: .
V gene: TRBV20-1

CDR3 protein: CASSVHIDRGGTEAFF
CDR3 DNA: TGTGCCAGCTCAGTCCACATCGACAGGGGAGGGACTGAAGCTTTCTTT
clone size: .
CDR3 length: 16
J gene: TRBJ1-1
D gene: TRBD1
V gene: TRBV18

CDR3 protein: CASGLEHPSYNEQFF
CDR3 DNA: TGTGCTAGTGGTTTGGAGCACCCCTCCTACAATGAGCAGTTCTTC
clone size: many
CDR3 length: 15
J gene: TRBJ2-1
D gene: .
V gene: TRBV12-5

CDR3 protein: CASSLRRQGFETQYF
CDR3 DNA: TGCGCCAGCAGCTTGAGGCGACAGGGGTTTGAGACCCAGTACTTC
clone size: many
CDR3 length: 15
J gene: TRBJ2-5
D gene: TRBD1
V gene: TRBV5-1

CDR3 protein: CATGGVDTEAFF
CDR3 DNA: TGTGCCACCGGGGGCGTAGACACTGAAGCTTTCTTT
clone size: few
CDR3 length: 12
J gene: TRBJ1-1
D gene: .
V gene: TRBV7-9

CDR3 protein: CSARDYVRPGEQFF
CDR3 DNA: TGCAGTGCTAGAGATTATGTCCGCCCGGGGGAGCAGTTCTTC
clone size: few
CDR3 length: 14
J gene: TRBJ2-1
D gene: .
V gene: TRBV20-1

CDR3 protein: CARGPSPAPGEQYF
CDR3 DNA: TGTGCCAGAGGGCCCTCCCCCGCACCAGGCGAGCAGTACTTC
clone size: .
CDR3 length: 14
J gene: TRBJ2-7
D gene: .
V gene: TRBV7-8

CDR3 protein: CASSPQVRGLWGYTF
CDR3 DNA: TGTGCCAGCAGTCCCCAGGTTCGGGGTTTGTGGGGCTACACCTTC
clone size: many
CDR3 length: 15
J gene: TRBJ1-2
D gene: .
V gene: TRBV12-3/TRBV12-4

CDR3 protein: CASSQDLVAGTGELFF
CDR3 DNA: TGCGCCAGCAGCCAAGATCTTGTGGCAGGCACCGGGGAGCTGTTTTTT
clone size: many
CDR3 length: 16
J gene: TRBJ2-2
D gene: .
V gene: TRBV4-3

CDR3 protein: CASSQQTRGVPEQYF
CDR3 DNA: TGTGCCAGCAGCCAACAAACGAGGGGGGTTCCCGAGCAGTACTTC
clone size: few
CDR3 length: 15
J gene: TRBJ2-7
D gene: .
V gene: TRBV7-2